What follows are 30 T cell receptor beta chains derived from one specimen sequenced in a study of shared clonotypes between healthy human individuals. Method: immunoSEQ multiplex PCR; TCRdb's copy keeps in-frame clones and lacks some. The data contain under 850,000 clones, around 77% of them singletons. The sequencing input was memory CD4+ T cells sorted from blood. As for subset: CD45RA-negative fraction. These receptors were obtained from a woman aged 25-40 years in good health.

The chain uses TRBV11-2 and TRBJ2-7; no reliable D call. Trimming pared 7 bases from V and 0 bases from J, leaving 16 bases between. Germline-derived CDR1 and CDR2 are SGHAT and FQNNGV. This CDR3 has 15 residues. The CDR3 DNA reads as TGTGCCAGCACCCCTTCAGGCGCCACCTCCTACGAGCAGTACTTC. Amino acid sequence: CASTPSGATSYEQYF.

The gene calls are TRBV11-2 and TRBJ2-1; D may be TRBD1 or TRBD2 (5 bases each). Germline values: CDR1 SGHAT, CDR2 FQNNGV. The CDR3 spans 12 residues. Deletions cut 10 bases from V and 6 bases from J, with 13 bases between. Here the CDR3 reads CATGLSGNEQFF. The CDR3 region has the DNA TGTGCCACGGGGCTTTCGGGCAATGAGCAGTTCTTC. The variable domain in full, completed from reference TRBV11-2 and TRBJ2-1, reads EAGVAQSPRYKIIEKRQSVAFWCNPISGHATLYWYQQILGQGPKLLIQFQNNGVVDDSQLPKDRFSAERLKGVDSTLKIQPAKLEDSAVYLCATGLSGNEQFFGPGTRLTVL.

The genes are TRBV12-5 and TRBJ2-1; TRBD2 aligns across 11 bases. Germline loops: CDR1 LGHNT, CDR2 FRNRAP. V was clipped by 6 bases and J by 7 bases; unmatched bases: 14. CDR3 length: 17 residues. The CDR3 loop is CASGRGLAERGNNEQFF. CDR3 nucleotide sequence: TGTGCTAGTGGCCGGGGACTAGCGGAACGCGGCAATAATGAGCAGTTCTTC.

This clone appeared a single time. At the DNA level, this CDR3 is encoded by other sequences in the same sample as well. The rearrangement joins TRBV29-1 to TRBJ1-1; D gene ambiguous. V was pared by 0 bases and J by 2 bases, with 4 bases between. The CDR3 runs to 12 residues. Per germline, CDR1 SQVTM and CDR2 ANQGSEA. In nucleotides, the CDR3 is TGCAGCGTTGAAGATCTAAACACTGAAGCTTTCTTT. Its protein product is CSVEDLNTEAFF.

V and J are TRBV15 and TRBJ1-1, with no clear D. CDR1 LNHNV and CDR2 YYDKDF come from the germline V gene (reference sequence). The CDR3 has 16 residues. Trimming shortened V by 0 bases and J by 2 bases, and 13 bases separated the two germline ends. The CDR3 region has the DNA TGTGCCACCAGCAGAGATGCGCGGCGGATAAACACTGAAGCTTTCTTT. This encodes CATSRDARRINTEAFF.

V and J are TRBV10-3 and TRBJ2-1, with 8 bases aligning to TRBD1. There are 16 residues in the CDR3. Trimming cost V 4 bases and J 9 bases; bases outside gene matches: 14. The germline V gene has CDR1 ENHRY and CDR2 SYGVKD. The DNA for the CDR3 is TGTGCCATCAGTGGAGACAGGGGACCCTCGGACGCTGAGCAGTTCTTC. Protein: CAISGDRGPSDAEQFF.

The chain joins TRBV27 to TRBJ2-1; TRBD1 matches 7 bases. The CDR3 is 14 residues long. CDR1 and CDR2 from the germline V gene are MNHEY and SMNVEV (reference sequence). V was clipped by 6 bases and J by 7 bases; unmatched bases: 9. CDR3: CASRAGTAVNEQFF. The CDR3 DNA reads TGTGCCAGCAGGGCCGGGACAGCCGTTAATGAGCAGTTCTTC.

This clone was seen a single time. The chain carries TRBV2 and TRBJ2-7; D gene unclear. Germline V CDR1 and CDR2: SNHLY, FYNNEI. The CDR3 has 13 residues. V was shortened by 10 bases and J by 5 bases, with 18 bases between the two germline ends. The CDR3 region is CAIRVSQSNEQYF. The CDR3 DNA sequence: TGTGCCATCAGAGTATCCCAGTCCAACGAGCAGTACTTC.

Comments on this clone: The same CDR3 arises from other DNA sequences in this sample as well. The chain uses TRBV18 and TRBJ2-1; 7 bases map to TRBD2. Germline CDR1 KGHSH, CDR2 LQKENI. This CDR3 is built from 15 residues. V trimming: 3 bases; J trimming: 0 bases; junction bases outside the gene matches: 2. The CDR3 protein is CASSPRGSSYNEQFF. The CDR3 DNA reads TGTGCCAGCTCACCTCGCGGGAGCTCCTACAATGAGCAGTTCTTC.

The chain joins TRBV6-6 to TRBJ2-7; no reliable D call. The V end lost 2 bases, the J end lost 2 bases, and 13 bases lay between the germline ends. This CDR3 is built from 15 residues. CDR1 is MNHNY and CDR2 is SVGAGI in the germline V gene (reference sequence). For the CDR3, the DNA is TGTGCCAGCAGTTACACCCATTCGGTAACCTACGAGCAGTACTTC. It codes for CASSYTHSVTYEQYF.

CDR3 protein: CASSLEGNTGELFF. CDR3 nucleotide sequence: TGCGCCAGCAGCTTGGAAGGGAACACCGGGGAGCTGTTTTTT. The gene calls are TRBV5-1 and TRBJ2-2; D uncertain. The V and J ends lost 0 bases and 1 base respectively, with 4 bases between them. Germline V lookup: CDR1 SGHRS, CDR2 YFSETQ. The length of the CDR3 is 14 residues.

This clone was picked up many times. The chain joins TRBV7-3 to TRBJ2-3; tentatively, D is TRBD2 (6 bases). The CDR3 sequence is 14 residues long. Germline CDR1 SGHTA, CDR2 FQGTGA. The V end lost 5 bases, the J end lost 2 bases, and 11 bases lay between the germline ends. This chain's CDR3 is CASSPDYLTDTQYF. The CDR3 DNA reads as TGTGCCAGCAGCCCGGACTACCTCACAGATACGCAGTATTTT. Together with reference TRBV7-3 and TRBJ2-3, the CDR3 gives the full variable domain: GAGVSQTPSNKVTEKGKYVELRCDPISGHTALYWYRQSLGQGPEFLIYFQGTGAADDSGLPNDRFFAVRPEGSVSTLKIQRTERGDSAVYLCASSPDYLTDTQYFGPGTRLTVL.

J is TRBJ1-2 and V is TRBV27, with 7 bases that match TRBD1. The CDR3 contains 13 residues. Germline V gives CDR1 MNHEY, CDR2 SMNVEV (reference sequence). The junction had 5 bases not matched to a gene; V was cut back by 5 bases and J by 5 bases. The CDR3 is CASSPNRGYGYTF. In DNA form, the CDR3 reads TGTGCCAGCAGTCCCAACAGGGGATATGGCTACACCTTC.

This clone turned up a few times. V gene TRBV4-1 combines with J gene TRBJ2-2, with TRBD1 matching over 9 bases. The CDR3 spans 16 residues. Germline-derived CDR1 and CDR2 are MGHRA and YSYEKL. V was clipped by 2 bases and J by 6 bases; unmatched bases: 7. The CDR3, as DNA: TGCGCCAGCAGCCAAAGGACAGGGGTTTTGGCCGGGGAGCTGTTTTTT. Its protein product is CASSQRTGVLAGELFF.

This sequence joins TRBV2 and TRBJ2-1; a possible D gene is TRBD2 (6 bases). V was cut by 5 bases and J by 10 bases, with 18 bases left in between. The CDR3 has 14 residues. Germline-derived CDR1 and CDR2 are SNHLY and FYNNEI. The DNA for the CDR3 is TGTGCCAGCAGTCCCGGGGGTGCAGGTGGGGAGCAGTTCTTC. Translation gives CASSPGGAGGEQFF.

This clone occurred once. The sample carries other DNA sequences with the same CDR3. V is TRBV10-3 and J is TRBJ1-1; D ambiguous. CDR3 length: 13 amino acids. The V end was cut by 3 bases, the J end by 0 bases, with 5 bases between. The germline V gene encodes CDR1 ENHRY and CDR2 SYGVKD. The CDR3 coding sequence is TGTGCCATCAGTGATGGAATGAACACTGAAGCTTTCTTT. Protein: CAISDGMNTEAFF.

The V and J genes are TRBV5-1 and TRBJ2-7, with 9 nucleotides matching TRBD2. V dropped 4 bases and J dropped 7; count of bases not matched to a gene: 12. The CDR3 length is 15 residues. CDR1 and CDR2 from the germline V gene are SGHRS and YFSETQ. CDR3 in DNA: TGCGCCAGCAGCGTAGCGGGAGTAAGGGAAAGGGAGCAGTACTTC. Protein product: CASSVAGVREREQYF.

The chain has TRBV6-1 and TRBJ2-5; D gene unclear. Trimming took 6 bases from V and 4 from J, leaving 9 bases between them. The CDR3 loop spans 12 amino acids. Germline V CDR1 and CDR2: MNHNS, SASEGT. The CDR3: CASRASGETQYF. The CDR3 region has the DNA TGTGCCAGCAGGGCCTCGGGAGAGACCCAGTACTTC.

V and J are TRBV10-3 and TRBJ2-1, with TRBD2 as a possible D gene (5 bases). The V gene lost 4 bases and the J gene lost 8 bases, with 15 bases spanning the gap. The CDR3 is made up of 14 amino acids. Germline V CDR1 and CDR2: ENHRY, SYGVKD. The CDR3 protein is CAISAVGEGHEQFF. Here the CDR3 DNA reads TGTGCCATCAGTGCTGTCGGGGAAGGCCATGAGCAGTTCTTC.

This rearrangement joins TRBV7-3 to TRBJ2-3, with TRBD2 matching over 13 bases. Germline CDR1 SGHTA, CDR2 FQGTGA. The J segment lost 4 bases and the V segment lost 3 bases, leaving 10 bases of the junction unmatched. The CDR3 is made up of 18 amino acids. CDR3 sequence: CASSFGGLAGVNPDTQYF. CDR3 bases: TGTGCCAGCAGCTTCGGCGGACTAGCGGGAGTTAATCCAGATACGCAGTATTTT. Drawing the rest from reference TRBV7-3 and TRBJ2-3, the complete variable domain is GAGVSQTPSNKVTEKGKYVELRCDPISGHTALYWYRQSLGQGPEFLIYFQGTGAADDSGLPNDRFFAVRPEGSVSTLKIQRTERGDSAVYLCASSFGGLAGVNPDTQYFGPGTRLTVL.

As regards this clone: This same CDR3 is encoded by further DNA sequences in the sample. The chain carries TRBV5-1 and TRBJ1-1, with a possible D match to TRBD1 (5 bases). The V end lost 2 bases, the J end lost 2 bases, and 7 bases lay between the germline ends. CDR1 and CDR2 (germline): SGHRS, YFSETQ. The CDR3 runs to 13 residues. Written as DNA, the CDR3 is TGCGCCAGCAGCTTAAGGGGAAACACTGAAGCTTTCTTT. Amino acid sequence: CASSLRGNTEAFF. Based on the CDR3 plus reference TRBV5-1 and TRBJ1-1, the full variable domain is KAGVTQTPRYLIKTRGQQVTLSCSPISGHRSVSWYQQTPGQGLQFLFEYFSETQRNKGNFPGRFSGRQFSNSRSEMNVSTLELGDSALYLCASSLRGNTEAFFGQGTRLTVV.

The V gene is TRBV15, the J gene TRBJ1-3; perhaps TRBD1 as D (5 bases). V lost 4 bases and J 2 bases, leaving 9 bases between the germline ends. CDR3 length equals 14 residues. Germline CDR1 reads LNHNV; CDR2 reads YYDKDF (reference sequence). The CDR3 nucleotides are TGTGCCACCAGCAAGAAGACAGCTGGAAACACCATATATTTT. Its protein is CATSKKTAGNTIYF. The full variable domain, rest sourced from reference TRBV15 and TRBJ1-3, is DAMVIQNPRYQVTQFGKPVTLSCSQTLNHNVMYWYQQKSSQAPKLLFHYYDKDFNNEADTPDNFQSRRPNTSFCFLDIRSPGLGDTAMYLCATSKKTAGNTIYFGEGSWLTVV.

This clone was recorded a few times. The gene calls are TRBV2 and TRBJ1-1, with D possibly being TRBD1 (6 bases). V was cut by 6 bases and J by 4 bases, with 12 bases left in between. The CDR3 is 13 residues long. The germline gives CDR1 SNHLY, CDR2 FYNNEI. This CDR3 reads CASRDEGGTEAFF. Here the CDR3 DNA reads TGTGCCAGCAGGGACGAAGGGGGCACTGAAGCTTTCTTT.

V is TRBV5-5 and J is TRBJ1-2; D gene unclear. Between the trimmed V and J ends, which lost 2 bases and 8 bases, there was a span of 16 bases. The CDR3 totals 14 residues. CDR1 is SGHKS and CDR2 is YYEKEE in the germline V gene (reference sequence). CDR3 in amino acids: CASSFTVSGGGYTF. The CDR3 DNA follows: TGTGCCAGCAGCTTCACAGTGTCCGGTGGCGGCTACACCTTC.

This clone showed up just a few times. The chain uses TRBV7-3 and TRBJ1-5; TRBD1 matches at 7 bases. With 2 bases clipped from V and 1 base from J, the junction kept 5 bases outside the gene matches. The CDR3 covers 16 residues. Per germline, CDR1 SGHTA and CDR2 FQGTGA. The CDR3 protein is CASSLYRGRSNQPQHF. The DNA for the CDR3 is TGTGCCAGCAGCTTATACAGGGGAAGGAGCAATCAGCCCCAGCATTTT.

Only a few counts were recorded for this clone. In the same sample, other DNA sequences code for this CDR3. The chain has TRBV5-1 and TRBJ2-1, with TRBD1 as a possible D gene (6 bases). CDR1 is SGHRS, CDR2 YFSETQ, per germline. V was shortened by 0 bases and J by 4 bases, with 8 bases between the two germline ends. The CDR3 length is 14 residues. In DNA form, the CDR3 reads TGCGCCAGCAGCTTGGAAGGGGGTTACAATGAGCAGTTCTTC. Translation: CASSLEGGYNEQFF.

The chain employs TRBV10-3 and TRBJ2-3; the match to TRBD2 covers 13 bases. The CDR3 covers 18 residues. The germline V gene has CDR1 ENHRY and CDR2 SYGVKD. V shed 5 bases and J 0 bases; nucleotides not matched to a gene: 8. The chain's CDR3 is CAISSDGTSGTSTDTQYF. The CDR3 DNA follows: TGTGCCATCAGTTCGGACGGGACTAGCGGGACTAGCACAGATACGCAGTATTTT.

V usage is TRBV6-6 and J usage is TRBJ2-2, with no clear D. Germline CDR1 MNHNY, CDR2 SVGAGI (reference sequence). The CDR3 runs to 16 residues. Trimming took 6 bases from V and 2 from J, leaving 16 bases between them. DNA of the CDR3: TGTGCCAGCAGCCGCGGCGGACGGATCAACACCGGGGAGCTGTTTTTT. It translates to CASSRGGRINTGELFF.

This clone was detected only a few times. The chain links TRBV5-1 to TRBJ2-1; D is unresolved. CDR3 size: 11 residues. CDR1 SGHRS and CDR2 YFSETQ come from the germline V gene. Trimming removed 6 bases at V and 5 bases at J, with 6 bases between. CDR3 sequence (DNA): TGCGCCAGCACTCGACACAATGAGCAGTTCTTC. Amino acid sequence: CASTRHNEQFF.

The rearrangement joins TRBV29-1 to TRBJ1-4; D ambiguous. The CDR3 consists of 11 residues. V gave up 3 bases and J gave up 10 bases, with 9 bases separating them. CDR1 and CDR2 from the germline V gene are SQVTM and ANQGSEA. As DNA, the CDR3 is TGCAGCGTTGATTGGGGAGGAAAACTGTTTTTT. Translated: CSVDWGGKLFF.